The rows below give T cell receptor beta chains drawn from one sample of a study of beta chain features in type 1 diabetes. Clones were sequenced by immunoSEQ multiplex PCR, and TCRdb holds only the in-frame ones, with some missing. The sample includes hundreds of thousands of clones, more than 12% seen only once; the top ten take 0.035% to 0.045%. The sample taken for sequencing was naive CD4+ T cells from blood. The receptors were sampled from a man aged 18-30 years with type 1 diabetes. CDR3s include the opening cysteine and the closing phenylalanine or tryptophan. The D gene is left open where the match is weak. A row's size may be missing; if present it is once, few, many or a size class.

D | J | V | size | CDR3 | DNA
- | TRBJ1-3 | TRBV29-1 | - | CSVDRGGNTIYF | TGCAGCGTTGACAGGGGAGGAAACACCATATATTTT
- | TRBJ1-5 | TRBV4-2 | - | CASSQVYSGSQPQHF | TGTGCCAGCAGCCAAGTGTATTCAGGGTCTCAGCCCCAGCATTTT
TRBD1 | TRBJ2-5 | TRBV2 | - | CASRDRQETQYF | TGTGCCAGCAGGGACAGGCAAGAGACCCAGTACTTC
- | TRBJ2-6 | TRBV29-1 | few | CSVVALRGETGANVLTF | TGCAGCGTTGTCGCGTTGCGGGGCGAAACTGGGGCCAACGTCCTGACTTTC
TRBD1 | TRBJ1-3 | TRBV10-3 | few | CAISRTPYGTGVDTIYF | TGTGCCATCAGCCGCACCCCTTACGGGACAGGGGTAGACACCATATATTTT
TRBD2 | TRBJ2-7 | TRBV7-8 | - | CASSLGTSGSYEQYF | TGTGCCAGCAGCTTAGGGACTAGCGGTTCCTACGAGCAGTACTTC
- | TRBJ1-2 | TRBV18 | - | CASSALAITDNYGYTF | TGTGCCAGCTCCGCCCTAGCCATAACGGATAACTATGGCTACACCTTC
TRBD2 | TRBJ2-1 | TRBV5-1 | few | CASSSQRGLRDMNEQFF | TGCGCCAGCAGCTCACAGCGGGGACTTCGTGATATGAATGAGCAGTTCTTC
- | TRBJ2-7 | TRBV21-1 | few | CASTTGGWEQYF | TGTGCCAGCACCACGGGGGGTTGGGAGCAGTACTTC
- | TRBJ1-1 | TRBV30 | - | CAWGQQGDAFF | TGTGCCTGGGGGCAACAGGGTGACGCTTTCTTT
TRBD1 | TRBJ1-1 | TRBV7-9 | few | CASSLLNRGLGAFF | TGTGCCAGCAGCTTGCTAAACAGGGGCTTGGGGGCTTTCTTT
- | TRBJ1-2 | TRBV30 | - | CAWRVYGYTF | TGTGCCTGGAGGGTCTATGGCTACACCTTC
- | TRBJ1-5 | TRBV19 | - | CASSIAGLRDGNQPQHF | TGTGCCAGTAGTATAGCGGGACTTAGGGATGGCAATCAGCCCCAGCATTTT
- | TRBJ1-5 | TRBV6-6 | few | CASVVTGDNQPQHF | TGTGCCAGCGTCGTGACAGGAGATAATCAGCCCCAGCATTTT
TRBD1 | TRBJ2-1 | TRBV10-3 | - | CAISGTGTYNEQFF | TGTGCCATCAGTGGGACAGGGACCTACAATGAGCAGTTCTTC
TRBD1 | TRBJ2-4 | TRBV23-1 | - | CASSQSRGRGRENIQYF | TGCGCCAGCAGTCAATCAAGGGGGCGAGGCCGTGAAAACATTCAGTACTTC
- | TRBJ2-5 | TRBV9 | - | CASSVAQGTPRAETQYF | TGTGCCAGCAGCGTAGCTCAGGGCACCCCTAGGGCGGAGACCCAGTACTTC
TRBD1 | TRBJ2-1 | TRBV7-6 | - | CASSPPGQGFYNEQFF | TGTGCCAGCAGCCCTCCGGGACAGGGTTTCTACAATGAGCAGTTCTTC
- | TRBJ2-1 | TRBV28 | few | CASTKGRMTSYNEQFF | TGTGCCAGCACCAAGGGACGGATGACCTCCTACAATGAGCAGTTCTTC
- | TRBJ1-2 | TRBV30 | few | CAWTRDDYGYTF | TGTGCCTGGACTCGTGATGACTATGGCTACACCTTC
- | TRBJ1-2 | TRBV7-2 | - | CASSPGTTNYGYTF | TGTGCCAGCAGCCCGGGAACCACTAACTATGGCTACACCTTC
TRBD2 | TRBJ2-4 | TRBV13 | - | CASSLRLAGGNIQYF | TGTGCCAGCAGCTTAAGACTAGCGGGAGGAAACATTCAGTACTTC
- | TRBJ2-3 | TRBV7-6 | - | CASSLEAIGTDTQYF | TGTGCCAGCAGCTTAGAGGCCATTGGGACAGATACGCAGTATTTT
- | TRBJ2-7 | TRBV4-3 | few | CASSLRGFDEQYF | TGCGCCAGCAGCCTCAGGGGTTTCGACGAGCAGTACTTC
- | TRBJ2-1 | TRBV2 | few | CAVGQTRANEQFF | TGTGCCGTCGGCCAGACTAGGGCCAATGAGCAGTTCTTC
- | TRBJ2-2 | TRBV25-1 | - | CASSSHDNTGELFF | TGTGCCAGCAGTTCGCACGATAACACCGGGGAGCTGTTTTTT
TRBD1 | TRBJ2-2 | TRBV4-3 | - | CASSQGKGAIFGELFF | TGCGCCAGCAGCCAAGGGAAGGGGGCTATATTCGGGGAGCTGTTTTTT
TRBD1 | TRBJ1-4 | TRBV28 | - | CASSAGGDRGADEKLFF | TGTGCCAGCAGTGCAGGAGGGGACAGGGGAGCGGATGAAAAACTGTTTTTT
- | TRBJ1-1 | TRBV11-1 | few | CASSWLAANTEAFF | TGTGCCAGCAGCTGGTTGGCAGCGAACACTGAAGCTTTCTTT
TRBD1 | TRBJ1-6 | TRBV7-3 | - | CASSLGGTGTSPLHF | TGTGCCAGCAGCTTAGGTGGGACAGGGACTTCACCCCTCCACTTT
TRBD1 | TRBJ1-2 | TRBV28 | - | CASSPMDRVRGYTF | TGTGCCAGCAGTCCTATGGACAGGGTGCGCGGCTACACCTTC
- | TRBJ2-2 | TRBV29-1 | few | CSAARTGELFF | TGCAGCGCGGCGAGGACCGGGGAGCTGTTTTTT
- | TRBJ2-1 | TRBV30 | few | CAWGRLSHNEQFF | TGTGCCTGGGGCCGTTTGAGTCACAATGAGCAGTTCTTC
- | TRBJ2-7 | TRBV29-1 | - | CSVDLQGAYEQYF | TGCAGCGTTGATTTACAGGGTGCATACGAGCAGTACTTC
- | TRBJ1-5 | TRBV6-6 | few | CASSYGSQPQHF | TGTGCCAGCAGTTACGGCTCTCAGCCCCAGCATTTT
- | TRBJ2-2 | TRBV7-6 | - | CASSSRRNTGELFF | TGTGCCAGCAGCTCCCGACGTAACACCGGGGAGCTGTTTTTT
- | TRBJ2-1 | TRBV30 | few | CAWIGGLTNEQFF | TGTGCCTGGATTGGGGGACTCACCAATGAGCAGTTCTTC
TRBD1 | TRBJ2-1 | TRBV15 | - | CATSRIGQGSYNEQFF | TGTGCCACCAGCAGAATAGGACAGGGGTCCTACAATGAGCAGTTCTTC
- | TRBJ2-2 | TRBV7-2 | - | CASSPERGGNTGELFF | TGTGCCAGCAGCCCTGAAAGGGGGGGGAACACCGGGGAGCTGTTTTTT
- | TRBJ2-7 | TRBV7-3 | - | CASSLSQGRSYEQYF | TGTGCCAGCAGCTTAAGCCAGGGCCGCTCCTACGAGCAGTACTTC
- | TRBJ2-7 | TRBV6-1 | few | CASGDQTYEQYF | TGTGCCAGCGGGGACCAAACCTACGAGCAGTACTTC
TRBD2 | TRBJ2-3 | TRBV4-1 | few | CASSQVLAGGPDTQYF | TGCGCCAGCAGCCAAGTTTTGGCGGGAGGGCCAGATACGCAGTATTTT
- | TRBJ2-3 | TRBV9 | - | CASSDRLPGTDTQYF | TGTGCCAGCAGCGATCGACTGCCAGGCACAGATACGCAGTATTTT
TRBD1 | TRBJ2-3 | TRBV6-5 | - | CASSTQGAGTDTQYF | TGTGCCAGCAGTACACAGGGGGCTGGCACAGATACGCAGTATTTT
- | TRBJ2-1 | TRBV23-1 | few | CASSQGGRLEALNEQFF | TGCGCCAGCAGTCAAGGGGGACGACTAGAAGCCTTGAATGAGCAGTTCTTC
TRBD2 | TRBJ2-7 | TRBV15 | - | CATSRGGTTYEQYF | TGTGCCACCAGCAGAGGAGGGACTACCTACGAGCAGTACTTC
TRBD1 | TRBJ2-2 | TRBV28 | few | CASSPGTGGTGELFF | TGTGCCAGCAGCCCCGGGACAGGGGGCACCGGGGAGCTGTTTTTT
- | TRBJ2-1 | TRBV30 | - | CAWSVGVPNEQFF | TGTGCCTGGAGTGTAGGGGTACCCAATGAGCAGTTCTTC
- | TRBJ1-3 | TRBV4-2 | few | CASSQAGNTIYF | TGTGCCAGCAGCCAAGCGGGAAACACCATATATTTT
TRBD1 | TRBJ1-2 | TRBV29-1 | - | CSVDGQGVGGYTF | TGCAGCGTTGACGGACAGGGCGTCGGTGGCTACACCTTC
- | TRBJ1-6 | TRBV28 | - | CASSLYNSPLHF | TGTGCCAGCAGTCTCTATAATTCACCCCTCCACTTT